Below are 17 T cell receptor beta chains sequenced from a single sample in a study of blood T cell repertoires in COVID-19. Some clones are missing from TCRdb's copy, which holds only in-frame ones; the method was immunoSEQ multiplex PCR. The repertoire holds roughly 25,000 clones, just over 90% seen once, with around 30% in the top ten. The sequenced material came from peripheral blood. These receptors were obtained from a man between 70 and 80 years old with active COVID-19.

This chain's CDR3 is CASSLTAREQYF. For the CDR3, the DNA is TGTGCCAGCAGTTTGACAGCGAGGGAGCAGTACTTC. The rearrangement links TRBV12-3 or TRBV12-4 to TRBJ2-7, with D tentatively TRBD1 (5 bases). Trimming took off 3 bases at V and 7 bases at J, with 10 bases between the two ends. The CDR3 spans 12 residues.

The CDR3: CASSAGLAGEQYF. CDR3 DNA: TGTGCCAGCAGCGCGGGACTAGCCGGGGAGCAGTACTTC. The chain employs TRBV5-5 and TRBJ2-7; 9 bases match TRBD2. V was pared by 4 bases and J by 7 bases, with 6 bases of the junction left unmatched. Germline CDR1 reads SGHKS; CDR2 reads YYEKEE (reference sequence). The length of the CDR3 is 13 residues.

J is TRBJ2-3 and V is TRBV3-1 (or the pseudogene TRBV3-2); no reliable D call. Germline-derived CDR1 and CDR2 are LGHDT and YNNKEL (reference sequence). The V gene lost 4 bases and the J gene lost 5 bases, with 16 bases spanning the gap. The CDR3 covers 15 residues. The CDR3 DNA reads as TGTGCCAGCAGCCTGAGGCACTCGAACTTAGATACGCAGTATTTT. Amino acids: CASSLRHSNLDTQYF.

The chain combines TRBV11-2 with TRBJ2-1; 8 bases agree with TRBD1. The V and J ends lost 7 bases and 6 bases, in that order; junction bases with no gene match: 8. The CDR3 has 14 residues. The germline gives CDR1 SGHAT, CDR2 FQNNGV. The CDR3 nucleotides read TGTGCCAGCACCCCAGGACAGGGAAGCAATGAGCAGTTCTTC. Translation: CASTPGQGSNEQFF.

On this clone itself: Other DNA sequences from this sample encode an identical CDR3 as well. The chain employs TRBV5-1 and TRBJ2-5; TRBD2 matches 9 bases. Germline V lookup: CDR1 SGHRS, CDR2 YFSETQ. CDR3 size: 15 residues. J lost 5 bases, V lost 3 bases, and 8 bases had no gene match. The CDR3 DNA follows: TGCGCCAGCAGCTCGTCGCGGGGGGGGCGGGAGACCCAGTACTTC. It specifies CASSSSRGGRETQYF.

The CDR3 sequence is CASSFRPGQVSNQPQHF. CDR3 DNA sequence: TGTGCCAGCAGCTTCAGACCCGGACAGGTAAGCAATCAGCCCCAGCATTTT. V gene TRBV3-1 (or the pseudogene TRBV3-2) combines with J gene TRBJ1-5; 7 bases line up with TRBD1. This CDR3 has 17 residues. The ends lost 5 bases at V and 1 base at J; junction bases unmatched: 11. Germline assignment: CDR1 LGHDT and CDR2 YNNKEL (reference sequence).

This clone was counted once. V and J are TRBV28 and TRBJ2-3; 9 nucleotides agree with TRBD1. The V gene end was trimmed by 4 bases and the J gene end by 4 bases; junction bases not matched to a gene: 6. The CDR3 is 15 residues long. Germline V gives CDR1 MDHEN, CDR2 SYDVKM. The CDR3 loop is CASSSNRGRSDTQYF. For the CDR3, the DNA is TGTGCCAGCAGTTCCAACAGGGGGCGATCAGATACGCAGTATTTT.

J is TRBJ1-2 and V is TRBV27, with D maybe TRBD1 (6 bases). Germline V gene sequence: CDR1 MNHEY, CDR2 SMNVEV (reference sequence). This CDR3 is 13 amino acids long. Trimming stripped 6 bases from V and 7 bases from J, with 15 bases between. CDR3 protein: CASSSGTWGGYTF. The CDR3, as DNA: TGTGCCAGCAGCTCCGGGACATGGGGTGGCTACACCTTC.

The rearrangement joins TRBV2 to TRBJ2-1; 8 nucleotides match TRBD2. This CDR3 comprises 15 residues. Trimming removed 6 bases from V and 0 bases from J; junction bases left unmatched: 4. The V gene's germline CDR1 is SNHLY and CDR2 FYNNEI. CDR3 DNA: TGTGCCAGCAGGTCTACTAGCGGCTCCTACAATGAGCAGTTCTTC. Protein sequence: CASRSTSGSYNEQFF.

The gene calls are TRBV7-2 and TRBJ2-4; the D gene is possibly TRBD1 (7 bases). The CDR3 totals 16 residues. V gave up 2 bases and J gave up 6 bases, with 17 bases separating them. Germline V CDR1 and CDR2: SGHTA, FQGNSA. The CDR3 spells CASSLSGGTVRNIQYF. CDR3 nucleotide sequence: TGTGCCAGCAGCTTATCAGGGGGGACGGTCAGAAACATTCAGTACTTC.

This sequence joins TRBV28 and TRBJ1-6, with 7 bases aligning to TRBD1. Germline loops: CDR1 MDHEN, CDR2 SYDVKM. Trimming removed 3 bases from V and 7 bases from J; junction bases left unmatched: 9. The CDR3 contains 16 residues. The CDR3 is CASSLPRTGLNSPLHF. The CDR3 coding sequence is TGTGCCAGCAGTTTGCCCCGGACAGGCCTAAATTCACCCCTCCACTTT.

The chain combines TRBV29-1 with TRBJ2-3, with 11 bases lining up with TRBD1. Germline CDR1 SQVTM, CDR2 ANQGSEA. Trimming cost V 6 bases and J 3 bases; bases outside gene matches: 5. The CDR3 has 14 residues. As DNA, the CDR3 is TGCAGCGTCGCCGGGACAGGGGGAACAGATACGCAGTATTTT. It codes for CSVAGTGGTDTQYF.

The chain couples TRBV6-5 to TRBJ2-7; the match to TRBD1 covers 11 bases. CDR3 length: 14 amino acids. V gave up 6 bases and J gave up 2 bases; unmatched junction bases: 3. Germline V gene lookup returns CDR1 MNHEY and CDR2 SVGAGI. DNA for the CDR3: TGTGCCAGCAGGGACAGGGGGCCGCCCTACGAGCAGTACTTC. Translating it yields CASRDRGPPYEQYF.

This chain connects TRBV28 to TRBJ1-5; D possibly corresponds to TRBD1 (6 bases). With 2 bases removed from V and 6 bases from J, the gap between germline ends came to 11 bases. The CDR3 contains 14 residues. Germline values: CDR1 MDHEN, CDR2 SYDVKM. DNA for the CDR3: TGTGCCAGCAGTTTAAGAGAAGGGGGTCAGCCCCAGCATTTT. As protein: CASSLREGGQPQHF. Variable domain in full (rest from reference TRBV28 and TRBJ1-5): DVKVTQSSRYLVKRTGEKVFLECVQDMDHENMFWYRQDPGLGLRLIYFSYDVKMKEKGDIPEGYSVSREKKERFSLILESASTNQTSMYLCASSLREGGQPQHFGDGTRLSIL.

This sequence joins TRBV11-3 and TRBJ2-5; D unresolved. Deletions cut 2 bases from V and 5 bases from J, with 9 bases between. The CDR3 covers 13 residues. CDR1 is SGHNT, CDR2 YENEEA, per germline. The CDR3 DNA reads TGTGCCAGCAGCTTAAACTATAGGGAGACCCAGTACTTC. Translating it yields CASSLNYRETQYF.

This clone came up once. V usage is TRBV28 and J usage is TRBJ1-6, with D possibly matching TRBD1 (5 bases). V was trimmed by 8 bases and J by 10 bases, leaving 15 bases between them. The CDR3 runs to 13 residues. CDR1 and CDR2 from the germline V gene are MDHEN and SYDVKM. The CDR3 region is CASLVRGGSPLHF. Here the CDR3 DNA reads TGTGCCAGCCTGGTTAGGGGAGGCTCACCCCTCCACTTT. Full variable domain (remainder filled in from reference TRBV28 and TRBJ1-6): DVKVTQSSRYLVKRTGEKVFLECVQDMDHENMFWYRQDPGLGLRLIYFSYDVKMKEKGDIPEGYSVSREKKERFSLILESASTNQTSMYLCASLVRGGSPLHFGNGTRLTVT.

The chain is built from TRBV7-9 and TRBJ1-1; no reliable D call. V lost 7 bases to trimming and J lost 3 bases, with 15 bases between them. The CDR3 runs 14 residues. Germline CDR1 is SEHNR and CDR2 is FQNEAQ (reference sequence). The CDR3 coding sequence is TGTGCCAGCACCCCTTATCGAGTTTACACTGAAGCTTTCTTT. Its translation: CASTPYRVYTEAFF.